Listed below are T cell receptor beta chains from one sample, sequenced in a study of beta chain features in type 1 diabetes. Measured with immunoSEQ multiplex PCR; TCRdb has only the in-frame clones, and not every one. The data contain 160,000 or so clones, 8.5% to 10% of them singletons. Source material: central memory CD4+ T cells from blood. The receptors stem from a woman aged 25 to 39 with type 1 diabetes. Both conserved end residues are part of each CDR3. D genes are given only for firm matches. Size is stated for part of the rows, as once, few or many counts, or as a class when the clone is expanded.

V gene: TRBV28; clone size: NA; D gene: TRBD1; J gene: TRBJ1-2; CDR3 DNA: TGTGCCAGCAGTACAGAGAAAACAGGGGTTGCATATGGCTACACCTTC; CDR3 protein: CASSTEKTGVAYGYTF
V gene: TRBV19; clone size: few; D gene: NA; J gene: TRBJ2-1; CDR3 DNA: TGTGCCACAACCCTCGGCGGGTATGCGGACAATGAGCAGTTCTTC; CDR3 protein: CATTLGGYADNEQFF
V gene: TRBV7-9; clone size: NA; D gene: NA; J gene: TRBJ2-1; CDR3 DNA: TGTGCCAGCAGCTTAGAAGCTTACTCCTACAATGAGCAGTTCTTC; CDR3 protein: CASSLEAYSYNEQFF
V gene: TRBV29-1; clone size: NA; D gene: NA; J gene: TRBJ1-2; CDR3 DNA: TGCAGCGGTGGACAGTACTATGGCTACACCTTC; CDR3 protein: CSGGQYYGYTF
V gene: TRBV29-1; clone size: NA; D gene: NA; J gene: TRBJ1-2; CDR3 DNA: TGCAGCGTTGAACCATCTTTGGGGGCCCTTTCCTATGGCTACACCTTC; CDR3 protein: CSVEPSLGALSYGYTF
V gene: TRBV30; clone size: few; D gene: NA; J gene: TRBJ2-7; CDR3 DNA: TGTGCCTGGAGTGTACGAAGCGGACCACCATACGAGCAGTACTTC; CDR3 protein: CAWSVRSGPPYEQYF
V gene: TRBV6-6; clone size: many; D gene: NA; J gene: TRBJ1-4; CDR3 DNA: TGTGCCAGCAGTTCAGTCAGGGTTTCTGAAAAACTGTTTTTT; CDR3 protein: CASSSVRVSEKLFF
V gene: TRBV30; clone size: few; D gene: TRBD2; J gene: TRBJ2-1; CDR3 DNA: TGTGCCTGGAGTGCCGGGACTAGCGGGACCAATACCCGGTTCTTC; CDR3 protein: CAWSAGTSGTNTRFF
V gene: TRBV4-1; clone size: NA; D gene: TRBD1; J gene: TRBJ2-3; CDR3 DNA: TGCGCCAGCAGCCCCGGACAGGGGAGGGCAGATACGCAGTATTTT; CDR3 protein: CASSPGQGRADTQYF
V gene: TRBV5-4; clone size: NA; D gene: TRBD1; J gene: TRBJ2-7; CDR3 DNA: TGTGCCAGCAGCTCGACAGGGGTAACCTACGAGCAGTACTTC; CDR3 protein: CASSSTGVTYEQYF
V gene: TRBV5-6; clone size: few; D gene: NA; J gene: TRBJ2-1; CDR3 DNA: TGTGCCAGCAGCGTAATCTACAATGAGCAGTTCTTC; CDR3 protein: CASSVIYNEQFF
V gene: TRBV30; clone size: few; D gene: NA; J gene: TRBJ2-7; CDR3 DNA: TGTGCCTGGAGTGTATCAGGGGCGTCCGGCGAGCAGTACTTC; CDR3 protein: CAWSVSGASGEQYF
V gene: TRBV28; clone size: NA; D gene: TRBD2; J gene: TRBJ2-1; CDR3 DNA: TGTGCCAGCAGTTTACCCCTAGCGGGAGTGAAAAAGGAGCAGTTCTTC; CDR3 protein: CASSLPLAGVKKEQFF
V gene: TRBV6-1; clone size: NA; D gene: TRBD2; J gene: TRBJ2-2; CDR3 DNA: TGTGCCAGCAGTGAAAGTGGGAGGGAGAGCGGGGAGCTGTTTTTT; CDR3 protein: CASSESGRESGELFF
V gene: TRBV5-8; clone size: few; D gene: NA; J gene: TRBJ1-1; CDR3 DNA: TGTGCCAGCAGCTTGAATATGAACACTGAAGCTTTCTTT; CDR3 protein: CASSLNMNTEAFF
V gene: TRBV4-1; clone size: NA; D gene: NA; J gene: TRBJ1-2; CDR3 DNA: TGCGCCAGCAGCCACTACAGGGATGGTGGCTACACCTTC; CDR3 protein: CASSHYRDGGYTF
V gene: TRBV29-1; clone size: NA; D gene: TRBD1; J gene: TRBJ1-3; CDR3 DNA: TGCAGCGTTGCCCCACAGGGGGCCCTTGGCTCTGGAAACACCATATATTTT; CDR3 protein: CSVAPQGALGSGNTIYF
V gene: TRBV7-3; clone size: NA; D gene: TRBD1; J gene: TRBJ2-2; CDR3 DNA: TGTGCCAGCAGCTCCCGGACAGGGTTGAAGACCGGGGAGCTGTTTTTT; CDR3 protein: CASSSRTGLKTGELFF
V gene: TRBV15; clone size: NA; D gene: NA; J gene: TRBJ2-1; CDR3 DNA: TGTGCCACCAGCGAAACGCGGGACCGCAGACAGTTCTTC; CDR3 protein: CATSETRDRRQFF
V gene: TRBV6-6; clone size: few; D gene: TRBD1; J gene: TRBJ1-1; CDR3 DNA: TGTGCCACCTGGACCACGGGACAGGGGGCCACTGAAGCTTTCTTT; CDR3 protein: CATWTTGQGATEAFF
V gene: TRBV15; clone size: NA; D gene: NA; J gene: TRBJ1-1; CDR3 DNA: TGTGCCACCCAGGCACAGCAGAACACTGAAGCTTTCTTT; CDR3 protein: CATQAQQNTEAFF
V gene: TRBV11-2; clone size: few; D gene: NA; J gene: TRBJ2-1; CDR3 DNA: TGTGCCAGCAGCCTCCGACTAGTAGGTCGTTTGGATGAGCAGTTCTTC; CDR3 protein: CASSLRLVGRLDEQFF
V gene: TRBV5-6; clone size: few; D gene: TRBD2; J gene: TRBJ2-7; CDR3 DNA: TGTGCCAGCAGCAAACCTAGCGGGGGAGGTTACGAGCAGTACTTC; CDR3 protein: CASSKPSGGGYEQYF